The clone carrying this T cell receptor (beta chain) has ten or more counts. What it recognizes is unknown. Then a second PCR, running roughly 7 to 12 cycles, was carried out with a sample-barcoded 5' primer and a J-beta primer mix. MiXCR was run by TCRdb on the 5' RACE reads, yielding one entry per CDR3 protein. The profile shows hundreds of thousands of distinct CDR3 sequences, roughly 40% of them singletons. Whenever a sample was processed, at least 6.5 million PBMCs were isolated. The sample comes from a study of blood T cells in healthy people across ages. Germline V CDR1 and CDR2: DFQATT, SNEGSKA (reference sequence). The CDR3 is 13 amino acids. Deletions cut 0 bases from V and 5 bases from J, with 10 bases between. Study observations and caveats: It was the long-lived donors that had more naive CD4+ cells and higher diversity than aged donors. The diversity estimates, figures obtained from one million T cells, were considered underestimates. TCR beta diversity per million T cells fell roughly linearly with age.

The receptor was isolated from a man between 18 and 35 years old in good health. The source material was blood. The chain carries TRBV20-1 and TRBJ2-5, with D unresolved. DNA for the CDR3: TGCAGTGCTAGAGATCCAGCGACCGAGACCCAGTACTTC. Its protein is CSARDPATETQYF.